This TCR beta chain appears in the sequencing data of a study of human T cells and chemical hapten exposure (TCRdb year 2021). About the investigation overall: For sensitization, 2% DPC in acetone was applied to a roughly 2 cm by roughly 2 cm area of upper inner arm skin. Blood samples were taken from patients before sensitization (week 0) and at 2, 6 and about 24 weeks after DPC sensitization. Peripheral blood TCR repertoire changes were tracked in vivo in alopecia patients during primary and secondary sensitization to the hapten diphenylcyclopropenone (DPC). For TCR sequencing, blood came from 25 to 35 alopecia patients at anywhere from one to four time points (pre-sensitization, 2, 6 and 24 weeks). Weekly therapeutic DPC doses were additionally applied to the scalp of patients throughout the roughly 22-week study period. Patch testing on the upper back used Finn chambers containing 0.01% DPC, with scoring done after 6 days according to International Contact Dermatitis Research Group standards. The libraries were sequenced as a pool, and the TCR yield per sample differed mostly because of small variations in library volumes within the pool. The patient cohort, mostly female, included alopecia areata with under or over 50% scalp involvement, alopecia totalis and alopecia universalis. Both TCR alpha and TCR beta chains were sequenced from each blood RNA sample. What the work shows at the level of the full study, not this receptor alone: Compared with pre-sensitization or healthy control sets, expanded TCRs formed significantly more large CDR3 similarity clusters, which is consistent with antigen-driven responses. Repeated subsampling changed both the strength of the expansion versus patch-test correlation and the threshold at which the correlation became significant. Because every patient had alopecia, a presumed autoimmune disease, the patients' immune response might differ from that of healthy individuals. The number of TCRs above 1 in 1000 frequency did not change with DPC sensitization; there was no evidence of global repertoire structure alterations. Patch test score correlated positively with the number of PT1 expanded TCRs, reaching significance at thresholds 8, 16 and 32 but not at 4.

Per the publication, the time point label means: pre-sensitization, week 0. The label giving this sample's treatment or condition can be read as: therapeutic diphenylcyclopropenone sensitization with weekly scalp DPC. Unfractionated whole blood was collected in Tempus Blood RNA tubes, and total RNA was extracted from that blood. Blood at each patch-test visit was drawn before the patch test was applied. Patients were eligible if aged 18 to 70, diagnosed with alopecia and judged suitable for DPC therapy, and pregnant patients were excluded. This clonotype has ten or more counts. Its antigen remains unidentified. Within one base of it there is no much larger clone, and no base qualities were kept. V loses 1 base of germline sequence and J loses 0 bases, and the interval between the two ends is 8 bases. The CDR3 measures 16 amino acids from cysteine to phenylalanine. Only the CDR3 DNA stays, 48 bases, in frame from base 1. Via the germline V gene, CDR1 is SGHRS and CDR2 YFSETQ.

Library construction relied on RACE. TCRdb records NextSeq 500 as the sequencer. During library preparation, unique molecular identifiers were attached to individual cDNA molecules so that TCRs could be counted quantitatively and reproducibly. Per the authors' processing: The median number of TCRs per sample was 95,638, ranging from about 20,000 to 750,000. The Decombinator software suite was used to annotate the V, J and CDR3 of the TCR reads. To make PS versus PT1 abundance plots, every sample was subsampled to the same number of TCRs (28,000). Expanded TCRs were defined as absent before sensitization and observed at least eight times at the 2-week time point. TCRdb cleaned the public reads at Q25 with fastp, built clones with MiXCR and kept in-frame beta chains. Rows merge per CDR3 protein into single entries with the most common DNA and genes. TCRdb, rather than the study authors, made the V and J calls. In all, the sample holds over 50,000 distinct CDR3 sequences, and 8.5% to 10% of those were seen once. The ten most abundant clones make up 9.5% to 10% of the sample.

This TCR came from a woman under 40 with alopecia areata. Some clones in this sample may be carry-over from other donors' samples. The specimen was whole blood, collected in connection with sensitization to the hapten diphenylcyclopropenone (DPC). In this chain, TRBV5-1 is recombined with TRBJ1-6; the D gene cannot be named for sure. Here the CDR3 is given as CASSLSGNSYNSPLHF. The DNA sequence is given as TGCGCCAGCAGCTTGAGCGGGAACTCCTATAATTCACCCCTCCACTTT. Where the CDR3 stops, the reference TRBV5-1 and TRBJ1-6 genes take over; the full variable domain is KAGVTQTPRYLIKTRGQQVTLSCSPISGHRSVSWYQQTPGQGLQFLFEYFSETQRNKGNFPGRFSGRQFSNSRSEMNVSTLELGDSALYLCASSLSGNSYNSPLHFGNGTRLTVT.